The rows below give T cell receptor beta chains drawn from one sample of a study of blood T cell repertoires in COVID-19. Only in-frame clones appear in the TCRdb table, and some are missing; sequencing was by immunoSEQ multiplex PCR. The sample records over 300,000 clones, more than 70% being singletons. Input material: peripheral blood. These receptors came from a woman aged 45-65 years with acute or convalescent COVID-19. The CDR3 runs from the conserved cysteine through the conserved F or W. D genes are given only for firm matches. A row's size may be missing; if present it is once, few, many or a size class.

D,V,size,J,CDR3,DNA
TRBD2,TRBV7-3,-,TRBJ2-1,CASSPLAGSYNEQFF,TGTGCCAGCAGCCCGTTAGCGGGATCCTACAATGAGCAGTTCTTC
-,TRBV7-8,-,TRBJ2-3,CASSSRTTDTQYF,TGTGCCAGCAGCTCCCGGACAACAGATACGCAGTATTTT
-,TRBV11-2,-,TRBJ2-3,CASSPPVRDTQYF,TGTGCCAGCAGTCCCCCCGTTAGAGATACGCAGTATTTT
TRBD1,TRBV5-4,-,TRBJ2-1,CASSLGRDRQGDEQFF,TGTGCCAGCAGCTTGGGGCGGGACAGGCAGGGCGATGAGCAGTTCTTC
TRBD1,TRBV24-1,once,TRBJ2-1,CATSDGQGSSYNEQFF,TGTGCCACCAGTGACGGACAGGGAAGCTCCTACAATGAGCAGTTCTTC
-,TRBV14,-,TRBJ1-3,CASSPSPRDSGNTIYF,TGTGCCAGCAGCCCGTCTCCCAGGGACTCTGGAAACACCATATATTTT
-,TRBV30,-,TRBJ2-1,CAWSVRGSKQFF,TGTGCCTGGAGTGTACGGGGGAGCAAGCAGTTCTTC
-,TRBV6-2/TRBV6-3,-,TRBJ1-1,CASSYPGHNTEAFF,TGTGCCAGCAGTTACCCTGGACACAACACTGAAGCTTTCTTT
-,TRBV6-4,once,TRBJ1-1,CASRAQGGATEAFF,TGTGCCAGCAGGGCACAGGGAGGGGCCACTGAAGCTTTCTTT
TRBD2,TRBV9,-,TRBJ2-3,CASPETSGTTDTQYF,TGTGCCAGTCCCGAGACTAGCGGGACCACAGATACGCAGTATTTT
TRBD2,TRBV28,once,TRBJ2-5,CASSPGTSVKTQYF,TGTGCCAGCAGTCCTGGGACTAGCGTGAAGACCCAGTACTTC
TRBD1,TRBV19,-,TRBJ1-5,CASSARGQGAGNQPQHF,TGTGCCAGTAGTGCCCGAGGACAGGGCGCGGGCAATCAGCCCCAGCATTTT
-,TRBV9,-,TRBJ2-2,CASSPRSWSNTGELFF,TGTGCCAGCAGCCCCCGGTCGTGGAGTAACACCGGGGAGCTGTTTTTT
TRBD1,TRBV15,-,TRBJ2-4,CATSFTGAIAKNIQYF,TGTGCCACCAGCTTCACAGGGGCCATAGCCAAAAACATTCAGTACTTC
TRBD2,TRBV11-2,-,TRBJ2-7,CASSLVGGIYYEQYF,TGTGCCAGCAGCTTAGTGGGAGGGATCTACTACGAGCAGTACTTC
TRBD2,TRBV2,once,TRBJ2-1,CASVPTSASSYNEQFF,TGTGCCAGCGTCCCGACTAGCGCTAGCTCCTACAATGAGCAGTTCTTC
-,TRBV14,-,TRBJ1-5,CASSQDGVRLNQPQHF,TGTGCCAGCAGCCAAGATGGCGTCAGACTGAATCAGCCCCAGCATTTT
-,TRBV24-1,-,TRBJ2-5,CATSDYRAQETQYF,TGTGCCACCAGTGATTACAGGGCCCAAGAGACCCAGTACTTC
TRBD1,TRBV19,few,TRBJ2-5,CASRAWTGTGVQETQYF,TGTGCCAGTAGGGCTTGGACCGGGACAGGGGTTCAAGAGACCCAGTACTTC
TRBD1,TRBV7-2,-,TRBJ1-1,CASSFDRGWDSEAFF,TGTGCCAGCAGCTTTGACAGAGGGTGGGACAGTGAAGCTTTCTTT
-,TRBV6-1,-,TRBJ1-2,CASSEGGTPRSYTF,TGTGCCAGCAGTGAAGGGGGGACACCGAGGAGCTACACCTTC
-,TRBV12-2,-,TRBJ2-7,CASRKIAGGRGEQYF,TGTGCAAGTCGCAAAATAGCGGGAGGCCGCGGCGAGCAGTACTTC
-,TRBV6-5,-,TRBJ2-7,CASSYGGEGVSYEQYF,TGTGCCAGCAGTTATGGTGGAGAGGGGGTATCCTACGAGCAGTACTTC
-,TRBV21-1,-,TRBJ2-3,CASNSSFLQRESTDTQYF,TGTGCCAGCAACAGCTCTTTTCTCCAGCGGGAGAGCACAGATACGCAGTATTTT
-,TRBV28,-,TRBJ1-1,CASITGVHTEAFF,TGTGCCAGCATTACCGGGGTTCACACTGAAGCTTTCTTT
-,TRBV4-3,-,TRBJ2-1,CASSQDPSRSSYNEQFF,TGCGCCAGCAGCCAAGATCCCTCTAGGAGCTCCTACAATGAGCAGTTCTTC
TRBD2,TRBV11-2,-,TRBJ2-3,CASSGPGGSLADTQYF,TGTGCCAGCAGCGGCCCTGGCGGGAGTTTGGCAGATACGCAGTATTTT
-,TRBV10-3,-,TRBJ1-3,CAINDGSSGNTIYF,TGTGCCATCAATGACGGGAGCTCTGGAAACACCATATATTTT
-,TRBV7-2,-,TRBJ2-7,CASSLVMEGEQYF,TGTGCCAGCAGCTTAGTCATGGAGGGCGAGCAGTACTTC
-,TRBV6-6,-,TRBJ2-7,CASSYSNSPLIYEQYF,TGTGCCAGCAGTTACTCGAACAGTCCTCTGATCTACGAGCAGTACTTC
-,TRBV10-1,-,TRBJ2-7,CASTPAGASTYEQYF,TGCGCCAGTACCCCAGCTGGGGCTTCCACCTACGAGCAGTACTTC
TRBD2,TRBV6-5,-,TRBJ2-1,CASILAGAYNEQFF,TGTGCCAGCATCTTAGCGGGAGCCTACAATGAGCAGTTCTTC
TRBD2,TRBV29-1,-,TRBJ2-1,CSVESTSGYRNEQFF,TGCAGCGTTGAATCAACTAGCGGGTATCGGAATGAGCAGTTCTTC
-,TRBV2,few,TRBJ2-5,CASSDSRPGSYQETQYF,TGTGCCAGCAGTGATTCCCGCCCGGGGAGTTATCAAGAGACCCAGTACTTC
-,TRBV19,-,TRBJ2-3,CASSIPGDTQYF,TGTGCCAGTAGTATCCCCGGAGATACGCAGTATTTT
TRBD2,TRBV6-2/TRBV6-3,-,TRBJ2-1,CASSLPGLAPAAYNEQFF,TGTGCCAGCAGCCTACCGGGACTAGCGCCAGCGGCCTACAATGAGCAGTTCTTC
TRBD2,TRBV15,-,TRBJ2-7,CATSRLADYEQYF,TGTGCCACCAGCAGACTAGCGGACTACGAGCAGTACTTC
-,TRBV19,-,TRBJ1-2,CASSIRGQFYTF,TGTGCCAGTAGTATAAGGGGCCAGTTTTACACCTTC
-,TRBV20-1,-,TRBJ2-7,CSASRSSGDEQYF,TGCAGTGCTAGTCGTAGCAGTGGCGACGAGCAGTACTTC
-,TRBV18,-,TRBJ2-1,CASSPPFEGVNEQFF,TGTGCCAGCTCACCACCGTTTGAGGGAGTCAATGAGCAGTTCTTC
-,TRBV7-9,-,TRBJ2-3,CASSPPPTEDTQYF,TGTGCCAGCAGCCCCCCCCCGACAGAAGATACGCAGTATTTT
TRBD2,TRBV28,few,TRBJ2-2,CASSPLLAENTGELFF,TGTGCCAGCAGCCCTCTCCTAGCGGAGAACACCGGGGAGCTGTTTTTT
-,TRBV9,-,TRBJ1-4,CASSPTGTPLGEKLFF,TGTGCCAGCAGCCCAACCGGGACTCCCCTAGGGGAAAAACTGTTTTTT
-,TRBV7-9,-,TRBJ1-1,CASSLEQVTEAFF,TGTGCCAGCAGCTTAGAACAGGTCACTGAAGCTTTCTTT
-,TRBV5-1,-,TRBJ2-5,CASSPLGGVAETQYF,TGCGCCAGCAGCCCTCTGGGGGGAGTGGCGGAGACCCAGTACTTC
-,TRBV7-3,-,TRBJ2-7,CASSLTFEYEQYF,TGTGCCAGCAGCTTAACGTTTGAGTACGAGCAGTACTTC